The present entry profiles one T cell receptor beta chain with its context. This sample stems from a study of shared clonotypes between healthy human individuals. Germline V CDR1 and CDR2: MDHEN, SYDVKM. CDR3 length equals 12 residues. V lost 6 bases and J lost 7, with 10 bases in between. Here immunoSEQ multiplex PCR was the method, and the copy in TCRdb shows in-frame clones only, minus some. The sample lists about 2.4 million clones, under 95% occurring once. This rearrangement joins TRBV28 to TRBJ1-5; D uncertain. The TCR sequence derives from a man aged 18 to 30 in good health. Some clones in this sample may be carry-over from other donors' samples. Sequencing input: naive CD4+ T cells from PBMCs. Subset in this sample: CD45RA+ positively selected. The CDR3 loop reads CASRGLVQPQHF. The CDR3 DNA follows: TGTGCCAGCAGAGGGTTGGTGCAGCCCCAGCATTTT.